Presented here are 17 T cell receptor beta chains from one specimen sequenced in a study of T-cell memory formation after mild COVID-19. TCRdb redid the calling of the 5' RACE reads with MiXCR, one entry per CDR3 protein. The data show 170,000 or so distinct CDR3 sequences, roughly a fifth seen once. Sequencing was performed on PBMCs or a T cell subset sorted from them (not recorded which). These receptors all stem from an adult woman who had mild COVID-19 (a few samples of this study predate the infection). Cell type and time point are not known.

The rearrangement links TRBV7-9 to TRBJ2-2; weak D call: TRBD2 (6 bases). The germline gives CDR1 SEHNR, CDR2 FQNEAQ (reference sequence). This CDR3 has 16 amino acids. V dropped 4 bases and J dropped 2 bases, with 14 bases sitting between them. The CDR3 reads CASSYPPGSNTGELFF. The CDR3 region has the DNA TGTGCCAGCAGCTACCCCCCCGGGAGCAACACCGGGGAGCTGTTTTTT.

This clonotype was found a few times. This sequence joins TRBV7-2 and TRBJ1-2; 7 bases align to TRBD1. Germline CDR1 is SGHTA and CDR2 is FQGNSA. The trim removed 0 bases at V and 5 bases at J, leaving 9 bases unmatched. The CDR3 has 16 amino acids. For the CDR3, the DNA is TGTGCCAGCAGCTTAGCGCCCGGGACAGAGAGATATGGCTACACCTTC. This codes for CASSLAPGTERYGYTF. The full variable domain, its missing parts supplied by reference TRBV7-2 and TRBJ1-2, is GAGVSQSPSNKVTEKGKDVELRCDPISGHTALYWYRQSLGQGLEFLIYFQGNSAPDKSGLPSDRFSAERTGGSVSTLTIQRTQQEDSAVYLCASSLAPGTERYGYTFGSGTRLTVV.

This clonotype was recorded many times. The chain joins TRBV7-9 to TRBJ2-7; 8 bases align to TRBD1. CDR1 and CDR2 (germline): SEHNR, FQNEAQ (reference sequence). The CDR3 loop spans 14 amino acids. The V and J ends lost 7 bases and 2 bases, in that order; junction bases with no gene match: 7. The CDR3 loop reads CASMGTGGTYEQYF. CDR3 DNA sequence: TGTGCCAGCATGGGGACAGGCGGTACCTACGAGCAGTACTTC. Together with reference TRBV7-9 and TRBJ2-7, the CDR3 gives the full variable domain: DTGVSQNPRHKITKRGQNVTFRCDPISEHNRLYWYRQTLGQGPEFLTYFQNEAQLEKSRLLSDRFSAERPKGSFSTLEIQRTEQGDSAMYLCASMGTGGTYEQYFGPGTRLTVT.

V gene TRBV12-3 or TRBV12-4 combines with J gene TRBJ2-3; D may match TRBD1 or TRBD2 (5 bases each). CDR3 length: 17 residues. Trimming removed 1 base at V and 2 bases at J, with 16 bases between. CDR3 residues: CASSLGAVGRDTDTQYF. The CDR3 region has the DNA TGTGCCAGCAGTTTAGGTGCCGTGGGACGTGACACAGATACGCAGTATTTT.

The CDR3 region has the DNA TGCAGTGCTAGAGATCAGGAAGGCACCTCCTACGAGCAGTACTTC. Translated, it gives CSARDQEGTSYEQYF. This rearrangement joins TRBV20-1 to TRBJ2-7; D uncertain. CDR3 length: 15 residues. Trimming removed 0 bases at V and 0 bases at J, with 12 bases between. Per the germline V gene, CDR1 is DFQATT and CDR2 is SNEGSKA (reference sequence).

Only a few counts were recorded for this clonotype. The chain joins TRBV2 to TRBJ2-3, with TRBD2 identical over 12 bases. Germline V gene data show CDR1 as SNHLY and CDR2 as FYNNEI. Germline trimming cut 10 bases from V and 2 bases from J; bases unmatched to any gene: 7. This CDR3 comprises 15 residues. As DNA, the CDR3 is TGTGCCAACATAGGACTAGCGGGGCCCACAGATACGCAGTATTTT. It yields the protein CANIGLAGPTDTQYF.

This sequence joins TRBV7-9 and TRBJ2-2; D remains ambiguous. Germline V gene data show CDR1 as SEHNR and CDR2 as FQNEAQ (reference sequence). The CDR3 runs 17 residues. V dropped 5 bases and J dropped 5 bases, with 21 bases sitting between them. In DNA form, the CDR3 reads TGTGCCAGCAGCCCCCAGGAACTCCCGGGTCGGACCGGGGAGCTGTTTTTT. Translating it yields CASSPQELPGRTGELFF. The full variable domain, its missing parts supplied by reference TRBV7-9 and TRBJ2-2, is DTGVSQNPRHKITKRGQNVTFRCDPISEHNRLYWYRQTLGQGPEFLTYFQNEAQLEKSRLLSDRFSAERPKGSFSTLEIQRTEQGDSAMYLCASSPQELPGRTGELFFGEGSRLTVL.

The rearrangement uses TRBV20-1 and TRBJ2-3; TRBD2 is a possible D gene (5 bases). Trimming took 4 bases from V and 1 from J, leaving 15 bases between them. The germline V gene has CDR1 DFQATT and CDR2 SNEGSKA (reference sequence). This CDR3 region has 15 residues. The CDR3 DNA sequence: TGCAGTGCTACCGGACTGTCCCTCGGCACAGATACGCAGTATTTT. It codes for CSATGLSLGTDTQYF.

The chain couples TRBV7-6 to TRBJ2-3; 10 bases match TRBD2. The CDR3 consists of 18 residues. Germline trimming cut 5 bases from V and 0 bases from J; bases unmatched to any gene: 11. Looked up from germline, CDR1 is SGHVS and CDR2 is FNYEAQ. This CDR3 is CASSPWGLAGGSTDTQYF. The CDR3 coding sequence is TGTGCCAGCAGCCCTTGGGGATTAGCGGGGGGCAGCACAGATACGCAGTATTTT.

This sequence joins TRBV10-3 and TRBJ2-7, with a possible D match to TRBD1 (5 bases). The V and J ends lost 8 bases and 0 bases respectively, with 8 bases between them. Germline loops: CDR1 ENHRY, CDR2 SYGVKD. The CDR3 has 12 residues. The CDR3 DNA sequence: TGTGCCATCGGCGACAGCTCCTACGAGCAGTACTTC. This gives the protein CAIGDSSYEQYF.

This clonotype has just a few counts. The J gene is TRBJ1-1, the V gene TRBV7-9; D might be TRBD1 (6 bases). The CDR3 spans 17 residues. V was pared by 0 bases and J by 1 base, with 15 bases between. CDR1 and CDR2 (germline): SEHNR, FQNEAQ (reference sequence). As DNA, the CDR3 is TGTGCCAGCAGCTTAGCGCACCCCAGGGGAGGGAACACTGAAGCTTTCTTT. It is translated as CASSLAHPRGGNTEAFF.

This clonotype has just a few counts. The chain is built from TRBV27 and TRBJ2-7, with a weak D call TRBD1 (5 bases). The CDR3 consists of 15 residues. The ends were cut back, 5 bases at V and 8 bases at J, with 22 bases in the middle. Germline-derived CDR1 and CDR2 are MNHEY and SMNVEV (reference sequence). DNA of the CDR3: TGTGCCAGCAGTCCCCTCGACAGCTACTCTACGAAGCAGTACTTC. It translates to CASSPLDSYSTKQYF.

The chain employs TRBV24-1 and TRBJ2-5; D remains unclear. CDR1 and CDR2 (germline): KGHDR, SFDVKD. The V end was cut by 0 bases, the J end by 1 base, with 8 bases between. This CDR3 comprises 15 residues. In DNA, the CDR3 is TGTGCCACCAGTGATTTGCAGAACAGCCAAGAGACCCAGTACTTC. As protein: CATSDLQNSQETQYF.

V gene TRBV7-6 combines with J gene TRBJ2-1; D is perhaps TRBD2 (6 bases). The CDR3 contains 16 residues. Trimming took 3 bases from V and 0 from J, leaving 12 bases between them. CDR1 SGHVS and CDR2 FNYEAQ come from the germline V gene. CDR3 residues: CASSLVEGNSYNEQFF. The CDR3 nucleotides are TGTGCCAGCAGCTTGGTGGAGGGTAACTCCTACAATGAGCAGTTCTTC.

The V call is TRBV20-1, the J call TRBJ1-2; perhaps TRBD1 as D (5 bases). The CDR3 has 18 amino acids. The V gene lost 0 bases and the J gene lost 2 bases, with 22 bases spanning the gap. CDR1 and CDR2 from the germline V gene are DFQATT and SNEGSKA (reference sequence). The CDR3 spells CSARDEVVRDGANYGYTF. The CDR3, as DNA: TGCAGTGCTAGAGATGAGGTGGTGCGGGACGGTGCGAACTATGGCTACACCTTC.

V usage is TRBV5-1 and J usage is TRBJ1-4; TRBD1 aligns across 7 bases. There are 15 residues in the CDR3. Germline CDR1 reads SGHRS; CDR2 reads YFSETQ. J lost 3 bases, V lost 4 bases, and 6 bases had no gene match. CDR3 DNA: TGCGCCAGCAGCGGAGGACAGGCCTCTAATGAAAAACTGTTTTTT. This gives the protein CASSGGQASNEKLFF.

This clonotype was counted only a few times. The CDR3 region is CAAPGAAHGYTF. The CDR3 DNA is TGTGCCGCCCCCGGAGCCGCCCATGGCTACACCTTC. The gene calls are TRBV30 and TRBJ1-2; no definite D call. This CDR3 comprises 12 residues. Per the germline V gene, CDR1 is GTSNPN and CDR2 is SVGIG (reference sequence). Trimming removed 8 bases from V and 6 bases from J, with 16 bases in between.